This TCR beta chain was profiled in a study of Ad26.COV2.S vaccination and SARS-CoV-2 variants (dated by TCRdb to the early 2020s). About the study as a whole: Donors in the vaccine arm were drawn from COV1001, a phase I-IIa trial of Ad26.COV2.S in healthy adults that was multicentre, randomized, double-blind and placebo-controlled. Ad26.COV2.S was administered intramuscularly at a dose of 5x10^10 or 1x10^11 viral particles, either as one shot or as two shots given 56 days apart. TCRbeta repertoire sequencing served as the tool for gauging how specific and how broad the SARS-CoV-2-reactive T cell receptors were following Ad26.COV2.S vaccination. A total of approximately 30 samples were included in the TCR-sequenced set, comprising around 19 Ad26.COV2.S vaccine recipients, 5 placebo recipients and 8 SARS-CoV-2 convalescent individuals. Participants in the trial were split at random into five groups of five each, receiving low-dose or high-dose Ad26.COV2.S once or twice, or else placebo on both occasions. Blinding of investigators to trial group allocation was maintained during experiments and outcome assessment.

Based on the germline V gene, the CDR1 and CDR2 sequences are SGHDT and YYEEEE. The CDR3 runs 12 residues from the cysteine to the phenylalanine. Of the read, only the CDR3 DNA is kept; its 36 bases are in frame from base 1. Between the V and J ends, shortened by 0 bases and 6 bases respectively, the junction contains 4 bases. This specimen's treatment or condition label, per the study, means: around 19 received Ad26.COV2.S at low or high dose, single or two shots; five or six received placebo; per-sample allocation not given. Repertoires of vaccine and placebo recipients were sequenced from samples collected on day 63 after the first injection. Between 29 July and 7 August 2020, Cohort 1b enrolled 25 adults aged 18-55 years at one site in Boston, USA. Ad26.COV2.S consisted of a replication-incompetent adenovirus type 26 vector by which a prefusion-stabilized SARS-CoV-2 spike protein from the original Wuhan strain was expressed.

The immunoSEQ Assay was used to sequence TCRbeta CDR3 regions. After extraction, genomic DNA underwent amplification by bias-controlled multiplex PCR, followed by high-throughput sequencing. The original pipeline was this. To quantify the absolute abundance of every unique TCRbeta CDR3 region, sequences were collapsed and filtered. T cell fraction was estimated by normalization of TCRbeta template counts to usable DNA, with usable DNA being measured through amplification of reference genes present in all nucleated cells. Repertoire TCRs were annotated as SARS-CoV-2-specific by exact matching of V gene, CDR3 amino acid sequence and J gene to a known reactive TCR set. The reference SARS-CoV-2 TCR set was obtained from MIRA and was filtered for enrichment in COVID-19-positive ImmuneCODE repertoires, whereby public or cross-reactive TCRs were removed. Based on the MIRA antigens, annotated TCRs were further analysed at the level of specific ORF or position within ORF. Breadth was defined as annotated unique rearrangements over total unique productive rearrangements; depth was the summed frequency of those rearrangements. TCR breadth was compared between groups using two-sided Wilcoxon rank-sum tests. TCRdb retrieved this table from immuneACCESS and kept in-frame rearrangements only. Not all clones are present; in checked studies, unresolved V genes account for under half, and no reason is known for the remainder. The V and J calls and the clone size are those of that table, but D and trimming were determined from the DNA. Counted in this sample were almost 400,000 clones; around nine tenths of them appeared once. The ten largest make up under 2% of the sample.

On this clone: There is no known antigen for this receptor. Base qualities are not at hand, and no much larger clone is one base apart. The sample holds other DNA sequences that translate to the same CDR3.

The paper's findings and limits, for the study overall: Vaccine and placebo recipients had similar non-spike TCR breadth, a finding consistent with the vaccine containing only spike. Substantial breadth of spike-specific CD8+ and CD4+ T cell responses was reported after vaccination. Compared with placebo recipients, Ad26.COV2.S recipients showed higher spike-specific TCR breadth (P = 0.0014). It was noted by the authors that total T cell responses may have been underestimated by the TCR breadth and depth analyses. Comparing responses between vaccine doses or regimens was not something the study was powered to do.

Recombination connected TRBV5-6 to TRBJ1-5, with the D segment identity uncertain. The origin of this receptor is a person aged 18-60 years who received the Ad26.COV2.S COVID-19 vaccine or a placebo. The sample consisted of peripheral blood, taken in a trial of Ad26.COV2.S vaccine versus placebo. The CDR3 sequence is CASSLEGQPQHF. Here is the DNA: TGTGCCAGCAGCTTGGAAGGTCAGCCCCAGCATTTT.